These T cell receptor beta chains were read from a single sample in a study of identical twins. TCRdb called the 5' RACE reads again in MiXCR, with one record for every CDR3 protein. The sample shows roughly 250,000 distinct CDR3 sequences, more than 12% of them seen only once. Source material: memory (CD45RO+) T cells sorted from blood. These receptors all come from a woman aged 18-29 years in good health. Both conserved end residues are part of each CDR3.

CDR3 protein	V gene
CASSLGRTQPQHF	TRBV5-6
CASSYSGTGFGGYTF	TRBV6-5
CSARQQGGNEQFF	TRBV20-1
CASSVGEGRAFF	TRBV9
CASSYTIYGYTF	TRBV5-5
CSAREGNSPLHF	TRBV20-1
CASRGGTGVRQFF	TRBV2
CSVGRRDYYNEQFF	TRBV29-1
CASSQVIGGDTQYF	TRBV3-1
CATSSFGDTEAFF	TRBV15
CASSPDYDEKLFF	TRBV5-1
CSAAYRGLEEKLFF	TRBV20-1
CSALDRGETQYF	TRBV29-1
CASSKVRGRGGHNEQFF	TRBV21-1
CASMGSDGITNEQFF	TRBV10-1
CASSIGQRLYEQYF	TRBV7-9